The 19 T cell receptor beta chains reported below all come from one sample, sequenced in a study of beta chain features in type 1 diabetes. As every portion of the isolated RNA was reverse transcribed, the sequencing read expressed TCRB transcripts. Profiling relied on immunoSEQ multiplex PCR, and the TCRdb table lists in-frame clones only, not all of them. The data hold hundreds of thousands of clones, with around 14% observed a single time. The specimen sequenced was naive CD4+ T cells from blood. The receptors were gathered from a man aged 30 to 39 in good health.

This clone appeared many times. This chain connects TRBV7-2 to TRBJ2-4; D gene unclear. Germline assignment: CDR1 SGHTA and CDR2 FQGNSA. The CDR3 spans 15 residues. Trimming stripped 5 bases from V and 0 bases from J, with 11 bases between. The CDR3 region is CASSPPGIAKNIQYF. In DNA, the CDR3 is TGTGCCAGCAGCCCCCCCGGTATAGCCAAAAACATTCAGTACTTC.

This clone was counted between two and nine times. Written as DNA, the CDR3 is TGTGCCAGCAGTGCTCAGGGGGCGAAGCAGTACGTC. Translated: CASSAQGAKQYV. The rearrangement links TRBV2 to TRBJ2-7; 8 bases align to TRBD1. CDR1 and CDR2 (germline): SNHLY, FYNNEI. V trimming: 4 bases; J trimming: 8 bases; junction bases outside the gene matches: 4. The length of the CDR3 is 12 residues.

This clone has a handful of counts. The junction and the germline gene differ at one end; a read error may be behind it. The chain couples TRBV7-9 to TRBJ1-2; TRBD1 matches 7 bases. The CDR3 spans 10 residues. Germline CDR1 reads SEHNR; CDR2 reads FQNEAQ (reference sequence). Written as DNA, the CDR3 is TGTGCCAGCAGCCCCCGGGACAGAAACTTC. It encodes CASSPRDRNF.

This clone was picked up a small number of times. The chain uses TRBV10-3 and TRBJ2-3, with a tentative D call TRBD2 (5 bases). The germline gives CDR1 ENHRY, CDR2 SYGVKD. Trimming took 10 bases from V and 6 from J, leaving 17 bases between them. The CDR3 is 13 amino acids. CDR3 residues: CATVDSNSDTQYF. The CDR3 DNA sequence: TGTGCCACCGTGGACTCTAACTCGGATACGCAGTATTTT.

This clone has only a few counts. V usage is TRBV6-1 and J usage is TRBJ2-7, with TRBD1 matching 9 bases. The CDR3 consists of 14 residues. Germline V gives CDR1 MNHNS, CDR2 SASEGT. With V trimmed by 4 bases and J by 3 bases, 4 bases remained unmatched. CDR3 residues: CASSARQGVYEQYF. The CDR3 bases are TGTGCCAGCAGTGCCCGACAGGGGGTCTACGAGCAGTACTTC.

Only a few counts were recorded for this clone. J is TRBJ2-5 and V is TRBV14; TRBD2 is a possible D gene (5 bases). The closer fit of TRBJ2-7 to the DNA end suggests the J call may be wrong. Germline-derived CDR1 and CDR2 are SGHDN and FVKESK. The CDR3 extends over 13 amino acids. The CDR3 DNA reads TGTGCCAGCAGTAGGACGGGAAACTACGAGCAGTACTTC. It codes for CASSRTGNYEQYF.

This clone was detected only a few times. This chain joins TRBV5-4 and TRBJ2-3; D perhaps matches TRBD1 (5 bases). Trimming took off 4 bases at V and 3 bases at J, with 18 bases between the two ends. From germline, CDR1 is SGHNT and CDR2 YYREEE (reference sequence). CDR3 length equals 16 residues. The CDR3 DNA reads TGTGCCAGCAGCCTTGGACACTCCGGTGGGACAGATACGCAGTATTTT. Its protein is CASSLGHSGGTDTQYF. Filled out from reference TRBV5-4 and TRBJ2-3, the complete variable domain reads ETGVTQSPTHLIKTRGQQVTLRCSSQSGHNTVSWYQQALGQGPQFIFQYYREEENGRGNFPPRFSGLQFPNYSSELNVNALELDDSALYLCASSLGHSGGTDTQYFGPGTRLTVL.

The rearrangement links TRBV12-5 to TRBJ2-5; no clear D. Germline CDR1 is LGHNT and CDR2 is FRNRAP. Trimming shortened V by 6 bases and J by 4 bases, and 9 bases separated the two germline ends. The CDR3 has 12 residues. The CDR3 here is CASGPETETQYF. DNA of the CDR3: TGTGCTAGTGGACCGGAGACAGAGACCCAGTACTTC.

The rearrangement joins TRBV12-5 to TRBJ2-1, with D perhaps given as TRBD1 or TRBD2 (5 bases each). This CDR3 is 13 amino acids long. CDR1 is LGHNT, CDR2 FRNRAP, per germline. Trimming shortened V by 5 bases and J by 7 bases, and 12 bases separated the two germline ends. CDR3 region: CASGGGWRNEQFF. CDR3 sequence (DNA): TGTGCTAGTGGTGGGGGATGGAGGAATGAGCAGTTCTTC.

This clone was counted only a few times. The genes are TRBV5-6 and TRBJ2-5; D is unresolved. This CDR3 has 14 residues. V lost 4 bases to trimming and J lost 2 bases, with 12 bases between them. Germline CDR1 and CDR2: SGHDT and YYEEEE. For the CDR3, the DNA is TGTGCCAGCAGCCCAGCCGGTGGGCAAGAGACCCAGTACTTC. Protein: CASSPAGGQETQYF.

Only a few counts were recorded for this clone. The chain couples TRBV7-9 to TRBJ1-1; TRBD1 might be the D (5 bases). V gave up 5 bases and J gave up 1 base, with 11 bases separating them. The CDR3 has 14 residues. The V gene's germline CDR1 is SEHNR and CDR2 FQNEAQ (reference sequence). The CDR3 loop reads CASSAQGPNTEAFF. CDR3 nucleotides: TGTGCCAGCAGCGCCCAGGGCCCGAACACTGAAGCTTTCTTT.

The gene calls are TRBV13 and TRBJ1-1; D remains ambiguous. From germline, CDR1 is PRHDT and CDR2 FYEKMQ (reference sequence). Trimming took off 3 bases at V and 0 bases at J, with 14 bases between the two ends. The CDR3 contains 16 residues. The CDR3 sequence is CASSFLTGAMNTEAFF. In DNA form, the CDR3 reads TGTGCCAGCAGCTTTTTGACTGGAGCCATGAACACTGAAGCTTTCTTT.

V usage is TRBV14 and J usage is TRBJ2-5, with unresolved D. Trimming shortened V by 3 bases and J by 3 bases, and 5 bases separated the two germline ends. In germline, CDR1 is SGHDN, CDR2 FVKESK. The CDR3 has 12 residues. CDR3 DNA: TGTGCCAGCAGCCATCCCAAAGAGACCCAGTACTTC. This gives the protein CASSHPKETQYF.

There are a few counts of this clone. The rearrangement joins TRBV29-1 to TRBJ2-1; 10 nucleotides match TRBD2. Germline CDR1 SQVTM, CDR2 ANQGSEA. This CDR3 comprises 14 residues. The V gene end was trimmed by 6 bases and the J gene end by 7 bases; junction bases not matched to a gene: 9. As DNA, the CDR3 is TGCAGCGTAATAACGGGACTAGCGATGAATGAGCAGTTCTTC. It specifies CSVITGLAMNEQFF.

The rearrangement joins TRBV14 to TRBJ1-2; possibly TRBD1 for D (5 bases). The V end was cut by 2 bases, the J end by 7 bases, with 17 bases between. Germline-derived CDR1 and CDR2 are SGHDN and FVKESK. The CDR3 sequence is 15 residues long. The CDR3 nucleotides are TGTGCCAGCAGCCAACTTGGGGACCCCCGTGGTGGCTACACCTTC. Encoded protein: CASSQLGDPRGGYTF.

This clone was recorded a few times. The chain combines TRBV5-6 with TRBJ2-3; weak D call: TRBD2 (7 bases). CDR1 SGHDT and CDR2 YYEEEE come from the germline V gene. The CDR3 is made up of 16 amino acids. The V and J ends lost 1 base and 5 bases respectively, with 17 bases between them. The CDR3 sequence: CASSLSKWGGRDTQYF. In DNA, the CDR3 is TGTGCCAGCAGCTTGAGCAAGTGGGGGGGCCGAGATACGCAGTATTTT. The full variable domain, rest sourced from reference TRBV5-6 and TRBJ2-3, is DAGVTQSPTHLIKTRGQQVTLRCSPKSGHDTVSWYQQALGQGPQFIFQYYEEEERQRGNFPDRFSGHQFPNYSSELNVNALLLGDSALYLCASSLSKWGGRDTQYFGPGTRLTVL.

This clone was picked up a small number of times. This chain links TRBV7-2 with TRBJ1-2; no reliable D call. Germline V gene lookup returns CDR1 SGHTA and CDR2 FQGNSA. V lost 1 base, J lost 0 bases, and 9 bases lay in between. The CDR3 sequence is 15 residues long. CDR3 coding DNA: TGTGCCAGCAGCTTAGGAGGGAGGTCTAACTATGGCTACACCTTC. Translating it yields CASSLGGRSNYGYTF.

V gene TRBV7-2 combines with J gene TRBJ2-5, with D perhaps being TRBD1 or TRBD2 (7 bases each). The CDR3 is made up of 15 amino acids. Germline values: CDR1 SGHTA, CDR2 FQGNSA. Trimming took 4 bases from V and 3 from J, leaving 15 bases between them. CDR3 DNA sequence: TGTGCCAGCAGCTCAGGGGGACTACCTGAAGAGACCCAGTACTTC. Its protein product is CASSSGGLPEETQYF.

This clone was picked up a small number of times. This chain joins TRBV27 and TRBJ2-6; D possibly uses TRBD1 or TRBD2 (5 bases each). Trimming took 9 bases from V and 0 from J, leaving 9 bases between them. CDR3 length: 14 amino acids. Germline V gives CDR1 MNHEY, CDR2 SMNVEV (reference sequence). The chain's CDR3 is CASWGYSGANVLTF. Here the CDR3 DNA reads TGTGCCAGTTGGGGGTACTCTGGGGCCAACGTCCTGACTTTC.